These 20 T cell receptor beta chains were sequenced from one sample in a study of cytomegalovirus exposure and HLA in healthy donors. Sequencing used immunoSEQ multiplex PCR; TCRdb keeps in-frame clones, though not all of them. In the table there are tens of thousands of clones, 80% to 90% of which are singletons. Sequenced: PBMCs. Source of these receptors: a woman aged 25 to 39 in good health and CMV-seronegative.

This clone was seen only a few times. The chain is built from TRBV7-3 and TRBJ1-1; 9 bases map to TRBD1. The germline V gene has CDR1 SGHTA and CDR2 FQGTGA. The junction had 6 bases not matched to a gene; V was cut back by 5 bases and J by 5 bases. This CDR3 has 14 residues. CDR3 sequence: CASSQQGARTEAFF. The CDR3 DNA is TGTGCCAGCAGCCAACAGGGGGCGCGGACTGAAGCTTTCTTT.

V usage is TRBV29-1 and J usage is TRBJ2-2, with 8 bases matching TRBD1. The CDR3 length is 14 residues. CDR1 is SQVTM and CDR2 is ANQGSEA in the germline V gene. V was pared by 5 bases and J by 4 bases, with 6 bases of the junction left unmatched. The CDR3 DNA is TGCAGCGTTCAGACAGGGGCGTTCACCGGGGAGCTGTTTTTT. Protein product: CSVQTGAFTGELFF.

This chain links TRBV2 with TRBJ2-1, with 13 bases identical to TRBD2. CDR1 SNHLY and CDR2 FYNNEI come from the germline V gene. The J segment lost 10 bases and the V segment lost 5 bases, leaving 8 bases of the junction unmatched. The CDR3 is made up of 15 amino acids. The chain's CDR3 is CASSLGLAGPNEQFF. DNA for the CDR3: TGTGCCAGCAGTCTGGGACTAGCGGGACCCAACGAGCAGTTCTTC. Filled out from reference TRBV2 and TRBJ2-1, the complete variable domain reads EPEVTQTPSHQVTQMGQEVILRCVPISNHLYFYWYRQILGQKVEFLVSFYNNEISEKSEIFDDQFSVERPDGSNFTLKIRSTKLEDSAMYFCASSLGLAGPNEQFFGPGTRLTVL.

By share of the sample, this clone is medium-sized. The CDR3 here is CASSQDRREDGYTF. The CDR3 DNA follows: TGCGCCAGCAGCCAAGATCGCAGGGAGGATGGCTACACCTTC. This rearrangement joins TRBV4-3 to TRBJ1-2, with D possibly matching TRBD1 (5 bases). The CDR3 extends over 14 amino acids. The germline V gene encodes CDR1 LGHNA and CDR2 YSLEER. Between the trimmed V and J ends, which lost 0 bases and 6 bases, there was a span of 11 bases.

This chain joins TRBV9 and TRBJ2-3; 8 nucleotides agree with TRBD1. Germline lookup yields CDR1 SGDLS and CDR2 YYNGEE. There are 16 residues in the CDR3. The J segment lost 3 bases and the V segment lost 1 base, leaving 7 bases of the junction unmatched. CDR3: CASSVIGQGVTDTQYF. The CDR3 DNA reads TGTGCCAGCAGCGTAATAGGACAGGGAGTAACAGATACGCAGTATTTT.

CDR3: CASSLAVDTGELFF. CDR3 nucleotides: TGTGCCAGCAGCTTGGCGGTTGACACCGGGGAGCTGTTTTTT. The chain couples TRBV7-3 to TRBJ2-2; D call uncertain. V was pared by 3 bases and J by 3 bases, with 8 bases between. The germline V gene encodes CDR1 SGHTA and CDR2 FQGTGA. The CDR3 consists of 14 residues. The variable domain in full, with the rest retrieved from reference TRBV7-3 and TRBJ2-2, is GAGVSQTPSNKVTEKGKYVELRCDPISGHTALYWYRQSLGQGPEFLIYFQGTGAADDSGLPNDRFFAVRPEGSVSTLKIQRTERGDSAVYLCASSLAVDTGELFFGEGSRLTVL.

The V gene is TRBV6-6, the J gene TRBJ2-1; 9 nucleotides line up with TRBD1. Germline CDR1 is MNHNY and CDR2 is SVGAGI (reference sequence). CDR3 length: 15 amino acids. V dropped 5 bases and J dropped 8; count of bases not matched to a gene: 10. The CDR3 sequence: CASSKGQGRTDEQFF. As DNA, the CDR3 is TGTGCCAGCAGTAAAGGACAGGGGCGTACGGATGAGCAGTTCTTC.

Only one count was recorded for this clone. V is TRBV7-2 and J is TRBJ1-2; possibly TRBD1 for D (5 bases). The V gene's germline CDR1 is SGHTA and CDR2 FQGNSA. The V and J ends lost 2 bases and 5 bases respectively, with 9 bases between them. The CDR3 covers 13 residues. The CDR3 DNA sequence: TGTGCCAGCAGCTTACCAGGGCTTTATGGCTACACCTTC. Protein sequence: CASSLPGLYGYTF. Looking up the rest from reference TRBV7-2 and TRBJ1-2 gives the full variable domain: GAGVSQSPSNKVTEKGKDVELRCDPISGHTALYWYRQSLGQGLEFLIYFQGNSAPDKSGLPSDRFSAERTGGSVSTLTIQRTQQEDSAVYLCASSLPGLYGYTFGSGTRLTVV.

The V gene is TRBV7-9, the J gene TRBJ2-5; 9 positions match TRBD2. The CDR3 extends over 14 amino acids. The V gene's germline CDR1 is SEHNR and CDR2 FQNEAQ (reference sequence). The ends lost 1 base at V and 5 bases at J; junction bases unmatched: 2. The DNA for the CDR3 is TGTGCCAGCAGCTTAGTAGCGGGAGTTGAGACCCAGTACTTC. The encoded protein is CASSLVAGVETQYF.

CDR3 amino acids: CASSLQGLGGEKLFF. The CDR3 DNA reads TGTGCCAGCAGTTTACAGGGCCTAGGGGGTGAAAAACTGTTTTTT. This chain uses TRBV27 with TRBJ1-4; D is possibly TRBD1 (6 bases). Trimming pared 2 bases from V and 7 bases from J, leaving 14 bases between. This CDR3 has 15 residues. Germline V CDR1 and CDR2: MNHEY, SMNVEV (reference sequence).

CDR3 in DNA: TGTGCCAGCAGCTTAACTCAAACAGGGTACAATGAGCAGTTCTTC. Amino acids: CASSLTQTGYNEQFF. V gene TRBV7-3 combines with J gene TRBJ2-1; maybe TRBD1 (6 bases). Germline V gives CDR1 SGHTA, CDR2 FQGTGA. V was cut by 0 bases and J by 4 bases, with 10 bases left in between. CDR3 size: 15 residues.

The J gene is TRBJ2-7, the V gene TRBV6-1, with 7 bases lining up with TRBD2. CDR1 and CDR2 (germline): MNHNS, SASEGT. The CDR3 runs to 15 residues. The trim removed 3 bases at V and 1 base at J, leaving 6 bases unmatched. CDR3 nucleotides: TGTGCCAGCAGTGATTGGCGGGGGATGTCCTACGAGCAGTACTTC. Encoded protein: CASSDWRGMSYEQYF.

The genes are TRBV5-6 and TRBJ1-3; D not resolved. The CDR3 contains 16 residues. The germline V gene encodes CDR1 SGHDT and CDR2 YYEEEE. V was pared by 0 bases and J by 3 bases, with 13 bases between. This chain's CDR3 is CASSLGFDRGGNTIYF. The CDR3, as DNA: TGTGCCAGCAGCTTGGGGTTCGACCGGGGTGGAAACACCATATATTTT.

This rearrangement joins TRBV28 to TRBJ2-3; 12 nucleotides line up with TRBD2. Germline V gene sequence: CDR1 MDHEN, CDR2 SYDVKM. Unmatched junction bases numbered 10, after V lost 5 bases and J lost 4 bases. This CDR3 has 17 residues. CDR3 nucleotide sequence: TGTGCCAGCAGTCGTTCTAGCGGGAGGGGTCTCCCAGATACGCAGTATTTT. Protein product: CASSRSSGRGLPDTQYF.

CDR3 DNA sequence: TGTGCCAGCAGCCACGGCGAGGGCCGGTCGAAGACCCAGTACTTC. Residues: CASSHGEGRSKTQYF. This chain links TRBV5-8 with TRBJ2-5, with a weak D call TRBD2 (5 bases). Germline V gives CDR1 SGHTS, CDR2 YDEGEE. The CDR3 is 15 amino acids. V lost 4 bases, J lost 6 bases, and 19 bases lay in between.

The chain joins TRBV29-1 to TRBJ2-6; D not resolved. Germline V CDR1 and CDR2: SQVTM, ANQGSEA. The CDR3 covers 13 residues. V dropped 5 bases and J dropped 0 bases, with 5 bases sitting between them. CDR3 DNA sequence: TGCAGCGTTCGAGTCTCTGGGGCCAACGTCCTGACTTTC. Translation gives CSVRVSGANVLTF.

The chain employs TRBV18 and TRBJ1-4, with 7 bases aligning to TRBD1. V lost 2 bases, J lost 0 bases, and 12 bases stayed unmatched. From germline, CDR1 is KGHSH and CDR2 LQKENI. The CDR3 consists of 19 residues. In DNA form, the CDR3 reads TGTGCCAGCTCACCAAGAAGTGGTGGCGGGACAGCAACTAATGAAAAACTGTTTTTT. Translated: CASSPRSGGGTATNEKLFF.

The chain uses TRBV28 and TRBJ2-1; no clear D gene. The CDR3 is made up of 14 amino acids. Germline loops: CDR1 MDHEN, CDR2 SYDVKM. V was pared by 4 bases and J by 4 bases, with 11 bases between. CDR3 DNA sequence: TGTGCCAGCAGTTCTCCGGAGTCATACAATGAGCAGTTCTTC. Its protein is CASSSPESYNEQFF.

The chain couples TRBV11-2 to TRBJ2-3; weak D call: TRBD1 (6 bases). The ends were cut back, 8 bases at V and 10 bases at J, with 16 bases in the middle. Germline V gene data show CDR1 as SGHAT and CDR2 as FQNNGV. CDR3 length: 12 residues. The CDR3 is CASLGIQGPQYF. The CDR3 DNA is TGTGCCAGCCTCGGAATACAGGGTCCGCAGTATTTT.

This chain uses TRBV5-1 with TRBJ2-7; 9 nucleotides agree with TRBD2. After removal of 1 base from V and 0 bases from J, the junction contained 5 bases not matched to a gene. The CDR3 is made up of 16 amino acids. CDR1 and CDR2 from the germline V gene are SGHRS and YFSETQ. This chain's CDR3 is CASSLSLREGSYEQYF. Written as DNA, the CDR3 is TGCGCCAGCAGCTTGTCTCTGCGGGAGGGCTCCTACGAGCAGTACTTC.